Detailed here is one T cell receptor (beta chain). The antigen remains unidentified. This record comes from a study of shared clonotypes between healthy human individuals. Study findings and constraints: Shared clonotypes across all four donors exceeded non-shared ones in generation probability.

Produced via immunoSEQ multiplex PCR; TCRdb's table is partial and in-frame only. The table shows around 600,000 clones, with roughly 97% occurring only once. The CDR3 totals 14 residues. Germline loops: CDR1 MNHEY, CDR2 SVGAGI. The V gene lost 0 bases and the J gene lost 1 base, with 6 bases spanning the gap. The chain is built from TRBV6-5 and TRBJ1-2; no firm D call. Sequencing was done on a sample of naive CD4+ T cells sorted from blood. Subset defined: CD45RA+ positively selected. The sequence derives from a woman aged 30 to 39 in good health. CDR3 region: CASSYSWDNYGYTF. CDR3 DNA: TGTGCCAGCAGTTACTCATGGGATAACTATGGCTACACCTTC.